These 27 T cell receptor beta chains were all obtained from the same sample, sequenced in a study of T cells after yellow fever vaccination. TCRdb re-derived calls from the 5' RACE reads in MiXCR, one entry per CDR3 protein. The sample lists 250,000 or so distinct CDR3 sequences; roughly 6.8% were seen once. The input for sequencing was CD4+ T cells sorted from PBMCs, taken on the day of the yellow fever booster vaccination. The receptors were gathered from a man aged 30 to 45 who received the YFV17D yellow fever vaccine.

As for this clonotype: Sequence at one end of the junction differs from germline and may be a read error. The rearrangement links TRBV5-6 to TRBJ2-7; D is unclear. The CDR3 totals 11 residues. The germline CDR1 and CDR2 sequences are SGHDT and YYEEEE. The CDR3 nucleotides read TGTGCCACCAGCTTGGTCAACGAGCAGTACTTC. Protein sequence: CATSLVNEQYF. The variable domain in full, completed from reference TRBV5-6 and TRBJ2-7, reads DAGVTQSPTHLIKTRGQQVTLRCSPKSGHDTVSWYQQALGQGPQFIFQYYEEEERQRGNFPDRFSGHQFPNYSSELNVNALLLGDSALYLCATSLVNEQYFGPGTRLTVT.

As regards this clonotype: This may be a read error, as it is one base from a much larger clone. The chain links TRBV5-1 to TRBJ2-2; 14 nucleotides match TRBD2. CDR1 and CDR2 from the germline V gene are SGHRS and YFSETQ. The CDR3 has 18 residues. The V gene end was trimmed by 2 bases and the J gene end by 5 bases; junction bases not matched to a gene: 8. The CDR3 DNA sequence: TGCGCCAGCAGCTTCGCCGGGACTAGCGGGAGCAGGACCGGGGAGCTGTTTTTT. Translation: CASSFAGTSGSRTGELFF.

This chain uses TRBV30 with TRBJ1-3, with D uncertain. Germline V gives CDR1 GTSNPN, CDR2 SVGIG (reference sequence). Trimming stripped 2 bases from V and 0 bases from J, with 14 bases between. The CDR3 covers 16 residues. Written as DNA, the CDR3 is TGTGCCTGGAGTCACTCGAGGTTTAACTCTGGAAACACCATATATTTT. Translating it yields CAWSHSRFNSGNTIYF.

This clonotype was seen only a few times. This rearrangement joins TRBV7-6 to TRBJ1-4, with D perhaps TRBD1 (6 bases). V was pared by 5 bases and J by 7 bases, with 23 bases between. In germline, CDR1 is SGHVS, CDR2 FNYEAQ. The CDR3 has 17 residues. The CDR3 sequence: CASSAGRGALFVEKLFF. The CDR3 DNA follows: TGTGCCAGCAGCGCCGGACGGGGGGCATTGTTCGTTGAAAAACTGTTTTTT.

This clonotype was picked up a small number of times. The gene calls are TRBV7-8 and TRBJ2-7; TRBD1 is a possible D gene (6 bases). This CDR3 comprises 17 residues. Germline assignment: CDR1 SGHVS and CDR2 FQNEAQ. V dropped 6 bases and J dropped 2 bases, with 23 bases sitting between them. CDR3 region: CASSYPRDKDITYEQYF. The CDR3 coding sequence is TGTGCCAGCAGTTATCCTCGGGACAAAGATATCACCTACGAGCAGTACTTC.

CDR3 protein: CASSSKFGELFF. As DNA, the CDR3 is TGTGCCAGCAGCTCGAAATTCGGGGAGCTGTTTTTT. V is TRBV13 and J is TRBJ2-2; D uncertain. Trimming removed 4 bases at V and 7 bases at J, with 7 bases between. This CDR3 is 12 amino acids long. Per the germline V gene, CDR1 is PRHDT and CDR2 is FYEKMQ (reference sequence).

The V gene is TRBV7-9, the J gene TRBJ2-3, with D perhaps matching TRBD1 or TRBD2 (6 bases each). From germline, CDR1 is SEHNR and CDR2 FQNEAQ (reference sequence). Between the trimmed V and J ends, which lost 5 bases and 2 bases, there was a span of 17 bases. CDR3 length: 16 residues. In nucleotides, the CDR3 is TGTGCCAGCAGCCCCGGAGGGGGACCGATCACAGATACGCAGTATTTT. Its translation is CASSPGGGPITDTQYF.

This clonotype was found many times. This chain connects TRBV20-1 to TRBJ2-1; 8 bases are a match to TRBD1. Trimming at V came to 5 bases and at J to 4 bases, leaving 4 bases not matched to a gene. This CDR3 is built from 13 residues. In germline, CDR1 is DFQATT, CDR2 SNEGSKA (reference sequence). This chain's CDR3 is CSAETGAYNEQFF. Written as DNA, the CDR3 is TGCAGTGCTGAGACAGGGGCGTACAATGAGCAGTTCTTC.

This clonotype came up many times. CDR3 in amino acids: CASSQLAGGYNEQFF. CDR3 coding DNA: TGCGCCAGCAGCCAGCTAGCGGGAGGGTACAATGAGCAGTTCTTC. The rearrangement uses TRBV4-3 and TRBJ2-1; 12 bases agree with TRBD2. In germline, CDR1 is LGHNA, CDR2 YSLEER. The CDR3 spans 15 residues. Trimming removed 3 bases from V and 4 bases from J; junction bases left unmatched: 1.

As DNA, the CDR3 is TGTGCCAGCAGCTTAGGGACAGGGCCAAACTATGGCTACACCTTC. It yields the protein CASSLGTGPNYGYTF. The V call is TRBV27, the J call TRBJ1-2, with TRBD1 matching over 9 bases. With 6 bases clipped from V and 2 bases from J, the junction kept 7 bases outside the gene matches. The CDR3 covers 15 residues. CDR1 and CDR2 from the germline V gene are MNHEY and SMNVEV (reference sequence).

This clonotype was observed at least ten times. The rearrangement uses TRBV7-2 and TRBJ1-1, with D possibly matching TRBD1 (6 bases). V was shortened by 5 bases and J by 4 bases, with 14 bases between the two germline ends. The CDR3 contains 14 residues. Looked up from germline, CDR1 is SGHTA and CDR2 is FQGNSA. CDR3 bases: TGTGCCAGCAGCCTGCAACAGGGTGGCACTGAAGCTTTCTTT. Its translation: CASSLQQGGTEAFF.

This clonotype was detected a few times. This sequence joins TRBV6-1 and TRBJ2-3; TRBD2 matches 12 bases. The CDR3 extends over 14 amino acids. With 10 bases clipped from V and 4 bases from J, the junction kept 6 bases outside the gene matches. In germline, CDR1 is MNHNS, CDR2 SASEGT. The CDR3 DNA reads TGTGCCACTCGGACTAGCGGGAAGTCAGATACGCAGTATTTT. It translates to CATRTSGKSDTQYF.

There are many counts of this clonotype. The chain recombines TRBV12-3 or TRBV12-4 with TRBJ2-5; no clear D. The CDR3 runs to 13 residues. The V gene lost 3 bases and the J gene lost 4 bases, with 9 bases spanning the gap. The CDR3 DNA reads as TGTGCCAGCAGTTTGTACAATTCAGAGACCCAGTACTTC. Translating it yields CASSLYNSETQYF.

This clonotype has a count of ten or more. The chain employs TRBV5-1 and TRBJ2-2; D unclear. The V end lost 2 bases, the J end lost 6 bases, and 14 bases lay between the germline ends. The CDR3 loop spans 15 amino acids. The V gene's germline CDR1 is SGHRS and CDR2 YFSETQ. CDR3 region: CASSFRSDPPGELFF. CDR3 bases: TGCGCCAGCAGCTTTAGATCGGACCCCCCCGGGGAGCTGTTTTTT.

CDR3 protein: CASSLTRAETQYF. The CDR3 DNA is TGTGCCAGCAGCTTAACCAGGGCGGAGACCCAGTACTTC. The V gene is TRBV7-3, the J gene TRBJ2-5, with TRBD1 as a possible D gene (5 bases). The V gene's germline CDR1 is SGHTA and CDR2 FQGTGA. Trimming left V 0 bases short and J 5 bases short, with 7 bases between. The CDR3 runs to 13 residues.

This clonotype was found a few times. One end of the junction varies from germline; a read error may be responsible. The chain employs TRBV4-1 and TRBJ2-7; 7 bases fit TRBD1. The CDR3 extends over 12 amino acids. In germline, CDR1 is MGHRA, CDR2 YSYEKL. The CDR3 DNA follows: TGCGCCAGCAGCCGAGGCGAGGGGGCCGTCGTCTTC. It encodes CASSRGEGAVVF.

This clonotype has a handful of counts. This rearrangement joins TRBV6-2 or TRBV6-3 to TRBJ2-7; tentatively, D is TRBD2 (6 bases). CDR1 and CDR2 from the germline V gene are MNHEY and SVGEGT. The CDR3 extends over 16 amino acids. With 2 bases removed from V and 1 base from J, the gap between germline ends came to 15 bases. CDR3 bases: TGTGCCAGCAGTTACGTCGGGTTAGCGGTTTCCTACGAGCAGTACTTC. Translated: CASSYVGLAVSYEQYF.

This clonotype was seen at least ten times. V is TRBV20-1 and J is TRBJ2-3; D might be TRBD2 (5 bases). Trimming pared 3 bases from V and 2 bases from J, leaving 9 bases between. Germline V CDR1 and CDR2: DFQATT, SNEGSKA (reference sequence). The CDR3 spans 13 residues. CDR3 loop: CSARRAVTDTQYF. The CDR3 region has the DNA TGCAGTGCTAGGCGGGCGGTCACAGATACGCAGTATTTT.

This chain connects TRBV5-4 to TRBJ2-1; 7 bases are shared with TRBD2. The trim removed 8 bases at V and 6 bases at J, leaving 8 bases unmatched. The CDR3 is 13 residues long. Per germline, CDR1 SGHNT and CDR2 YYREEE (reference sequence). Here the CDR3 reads CARAAGRGNEQFF. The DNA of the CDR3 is TGTGCCAGAGCGGCAGGGAGGGGCAATGAGCAGTTCTTC.

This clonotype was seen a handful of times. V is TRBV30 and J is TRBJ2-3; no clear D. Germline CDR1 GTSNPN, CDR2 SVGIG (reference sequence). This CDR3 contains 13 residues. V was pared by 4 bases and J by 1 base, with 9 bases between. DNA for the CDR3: TGTGCCTGGAACCGAGGCCGCACAGATACGCAGTATTTT. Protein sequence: CAWNRGRTDTQYF. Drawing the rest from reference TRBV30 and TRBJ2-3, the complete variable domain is SQTIHQWPATLVQPVGSPLSLECTVEGTSNPNLYWYRQAAGRGLQLLFYSVGIGQISSEVPQNLSASRPQDRQFILSSKKLLLSDSGFYLCAWNRGRTDTQYFGPGTRLTVL.

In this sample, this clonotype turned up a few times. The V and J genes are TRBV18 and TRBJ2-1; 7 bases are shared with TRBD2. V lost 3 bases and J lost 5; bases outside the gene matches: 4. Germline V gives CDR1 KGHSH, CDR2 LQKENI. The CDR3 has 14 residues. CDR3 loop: CASSPRLAHNEQFF. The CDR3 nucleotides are TGTGCCAGCTCACCGCGACTAGCACACAATGAGCAGTTCTTC.

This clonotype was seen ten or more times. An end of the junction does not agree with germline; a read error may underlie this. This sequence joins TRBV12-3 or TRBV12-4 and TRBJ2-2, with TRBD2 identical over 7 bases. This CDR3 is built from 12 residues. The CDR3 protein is CASSLEGLQMTF. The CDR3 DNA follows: TGTGCCAGCAGTTTAGAGGGACTACAAATGACATTT.

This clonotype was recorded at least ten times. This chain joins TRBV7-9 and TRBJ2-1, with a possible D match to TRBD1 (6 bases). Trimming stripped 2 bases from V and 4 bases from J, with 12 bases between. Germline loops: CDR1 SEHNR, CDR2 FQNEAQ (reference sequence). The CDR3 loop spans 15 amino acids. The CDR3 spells CASSLLQGLYNEQFF. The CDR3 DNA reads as TGTGCCAGCAGCTTACTACAGGGTTTGTACAATGAGCAGTTCTTC.

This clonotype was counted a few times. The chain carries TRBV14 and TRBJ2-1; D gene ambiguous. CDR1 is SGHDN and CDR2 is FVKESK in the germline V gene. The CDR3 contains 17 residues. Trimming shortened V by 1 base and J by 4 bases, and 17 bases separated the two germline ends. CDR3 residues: CASSQGLMFQYYNEQFF. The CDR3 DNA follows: TGTGCCAGCAGCCAAGGTTTAATGTTCCAATATTACAATGAGCAGTTCTTC.

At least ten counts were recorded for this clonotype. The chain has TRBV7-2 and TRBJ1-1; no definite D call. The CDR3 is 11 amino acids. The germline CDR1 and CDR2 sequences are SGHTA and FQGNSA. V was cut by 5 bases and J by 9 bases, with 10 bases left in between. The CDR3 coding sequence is TGTGCCAGCAGCCCGCAACATCAAGCTTTCTTT. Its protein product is CASSPQHQAFF.

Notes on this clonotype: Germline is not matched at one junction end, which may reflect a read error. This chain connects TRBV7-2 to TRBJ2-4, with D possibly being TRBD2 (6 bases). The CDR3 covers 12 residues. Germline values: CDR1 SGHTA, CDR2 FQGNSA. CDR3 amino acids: CASSQTGDDMDF. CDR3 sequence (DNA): TGTGCCAGCTCCCAAACGGGGGACGATATGGACTTC.

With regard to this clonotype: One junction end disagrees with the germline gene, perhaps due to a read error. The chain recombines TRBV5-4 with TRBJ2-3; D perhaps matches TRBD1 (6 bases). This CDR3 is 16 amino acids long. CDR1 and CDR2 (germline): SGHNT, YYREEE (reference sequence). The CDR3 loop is CASSLAGALGTDTQCF. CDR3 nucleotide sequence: TGTGCCAGCAGCTTGGCAGGGGCGCTTGGAACAGATACGCAGTGTTTT.